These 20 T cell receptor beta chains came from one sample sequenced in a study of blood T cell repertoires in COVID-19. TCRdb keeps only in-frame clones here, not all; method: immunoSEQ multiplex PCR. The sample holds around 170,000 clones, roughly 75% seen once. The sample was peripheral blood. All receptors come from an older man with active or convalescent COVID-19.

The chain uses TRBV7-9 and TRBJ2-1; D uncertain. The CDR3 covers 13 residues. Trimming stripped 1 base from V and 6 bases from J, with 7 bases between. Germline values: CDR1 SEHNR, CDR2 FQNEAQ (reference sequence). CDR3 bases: TGTGCCAGCAGCTTAGGTGCCGGCAATGAGCAGTTCTTC. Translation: CASSLGAGNEQFF.

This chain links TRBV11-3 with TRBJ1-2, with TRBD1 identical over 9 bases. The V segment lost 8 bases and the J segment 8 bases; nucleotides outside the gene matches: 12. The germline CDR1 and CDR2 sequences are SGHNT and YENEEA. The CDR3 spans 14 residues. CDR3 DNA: TGTGCCAGCCCGCTGGCGGGACAGGGAGGAGGCTACACCTTC. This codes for CASPLAGQGGGYTF.

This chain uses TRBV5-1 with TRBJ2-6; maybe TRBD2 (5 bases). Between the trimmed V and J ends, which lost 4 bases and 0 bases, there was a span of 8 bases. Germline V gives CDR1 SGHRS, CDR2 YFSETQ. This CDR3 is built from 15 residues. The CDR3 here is CASSPGGSGANVLTF. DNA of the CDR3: TGCGCCAGCAGCCCCGGAGGCTCTGGGGCCAACGTCCTGACTTTC.

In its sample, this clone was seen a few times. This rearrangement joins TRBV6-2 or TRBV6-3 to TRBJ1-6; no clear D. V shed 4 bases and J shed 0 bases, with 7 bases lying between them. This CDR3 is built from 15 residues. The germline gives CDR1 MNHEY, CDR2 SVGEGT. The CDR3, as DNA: TGTGCCAGCAGTTTTCTGAGCTCCTATAATTCACCCCTCCACTTT. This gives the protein CASSFLSSYNSPLHF.

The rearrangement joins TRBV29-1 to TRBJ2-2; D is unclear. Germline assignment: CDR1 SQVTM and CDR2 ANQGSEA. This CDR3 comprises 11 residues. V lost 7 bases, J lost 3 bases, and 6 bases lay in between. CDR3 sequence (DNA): TGCAGCGGCGGATACACCGGGGAGCTGTTTTTT. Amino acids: CSGGYTGELFF.

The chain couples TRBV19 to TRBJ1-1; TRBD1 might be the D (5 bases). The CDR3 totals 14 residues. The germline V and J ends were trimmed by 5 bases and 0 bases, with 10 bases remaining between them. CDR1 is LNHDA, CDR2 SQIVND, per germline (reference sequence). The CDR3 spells CASSQPTVNTEAFF. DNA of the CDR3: TGTGCCAGTAGTCAGCCGACAGTGAACACTGAAGCTTTCTTT.

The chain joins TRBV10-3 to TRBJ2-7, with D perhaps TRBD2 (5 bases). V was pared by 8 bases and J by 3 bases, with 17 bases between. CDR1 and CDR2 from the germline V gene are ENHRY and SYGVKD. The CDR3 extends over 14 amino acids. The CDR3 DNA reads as TGTGCCATCGCTCGGGAAACGCACCACTACGAGCAGTACTTC. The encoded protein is CAIARETHHYEQYF.

CDR3 sequence: CASSQDTAGAAAIYNEQFF. CDR3 coding DNA: TGTGCCAGCAGCCAAGATACAGCGGGGGCCGCAGCAATCTACAATGAGCAGTTCTTC. The chain is built from TRBV4-2 and TRBJ2-1; 8 bases fit TRBD2. CDR1 and CDR2 (germline): LGHNA, YNFKEQ. V lost 0 bases to trimming and J lost 3 bases; unmatched junction nucleotides: 13. The CDR3 contains 19 residues.

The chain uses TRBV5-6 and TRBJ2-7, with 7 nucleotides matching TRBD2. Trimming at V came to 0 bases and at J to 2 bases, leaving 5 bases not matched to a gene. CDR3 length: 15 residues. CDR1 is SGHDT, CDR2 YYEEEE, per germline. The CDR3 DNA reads TGTGCCAGCAGCTTGGCGGGAGGCCTCCCCTACGAGCAGTACTTC. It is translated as CASSLAGGLPYEQYF.

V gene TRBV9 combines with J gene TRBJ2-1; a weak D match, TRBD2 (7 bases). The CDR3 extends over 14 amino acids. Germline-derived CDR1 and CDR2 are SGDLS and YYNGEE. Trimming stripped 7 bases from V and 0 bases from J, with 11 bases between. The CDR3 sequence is CASGGASSYNEQFF. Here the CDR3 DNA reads TGTGCCAGCGGGGGGGCAAGCTCCTACAATGAGCAGTTCTTC.

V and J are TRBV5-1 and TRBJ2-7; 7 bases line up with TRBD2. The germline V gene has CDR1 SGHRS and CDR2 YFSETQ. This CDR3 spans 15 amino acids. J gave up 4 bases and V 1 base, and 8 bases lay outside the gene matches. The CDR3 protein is CASSLSAGDGYEQYF. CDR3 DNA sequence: TGCGCCAGCAGCTTGTCTGCGGGAGATGGGTACGAGCAGTACTTC. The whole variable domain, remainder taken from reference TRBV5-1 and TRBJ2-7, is KAGVTQTPRYLIKTRGQQVTLSCSPISGHRSVSWYQQTPGQGLQFLFEYFSETQRNKGNFPGRFSGRQFSNSRSEMNVSTLELGDSALYLCASSLSAGDGYEQYFGPGTRLTVT.

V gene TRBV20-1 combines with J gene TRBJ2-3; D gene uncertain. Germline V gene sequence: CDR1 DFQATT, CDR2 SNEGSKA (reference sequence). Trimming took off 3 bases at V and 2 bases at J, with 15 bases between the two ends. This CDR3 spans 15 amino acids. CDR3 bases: TGCAGTGCTAGTTCCGTTCCTTATGTCACAGATACGCAGTATTTT. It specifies CSASSVPYVTDTQYF.

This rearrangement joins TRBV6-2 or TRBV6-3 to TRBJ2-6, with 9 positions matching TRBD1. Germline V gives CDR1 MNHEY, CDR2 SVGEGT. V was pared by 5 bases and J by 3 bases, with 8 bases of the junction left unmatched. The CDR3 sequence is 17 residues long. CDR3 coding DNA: TGTGCCAGCAGTAACCGACAGGGGGATGGTGGGGCCAACGTCCTGACTTTC. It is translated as CASSNRQGDGGANVLTF.

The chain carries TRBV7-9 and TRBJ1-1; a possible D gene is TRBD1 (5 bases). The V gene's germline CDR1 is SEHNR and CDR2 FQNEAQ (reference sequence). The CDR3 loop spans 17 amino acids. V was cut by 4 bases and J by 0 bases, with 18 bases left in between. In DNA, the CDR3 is TGTGCCAGCAGCTCCCGCGGTGGGGCTCGGGTGAACACTGAAGCTTTCTTT. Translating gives CASSSRGGARVNTEAFF.

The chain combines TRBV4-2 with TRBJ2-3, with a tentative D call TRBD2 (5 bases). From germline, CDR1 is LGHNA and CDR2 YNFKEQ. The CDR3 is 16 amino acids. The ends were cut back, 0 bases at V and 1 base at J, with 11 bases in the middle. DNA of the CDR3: TGTGCCAGCAGCCAAGATCTCCCCGGGGGCACAGATACGCAGTATTTT. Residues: CASSQDLPGGTDTQYF.

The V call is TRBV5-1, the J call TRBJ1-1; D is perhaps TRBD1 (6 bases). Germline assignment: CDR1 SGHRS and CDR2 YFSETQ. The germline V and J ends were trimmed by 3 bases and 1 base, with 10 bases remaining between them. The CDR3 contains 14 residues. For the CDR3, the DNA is TGCGCCAGCAGCTACCAGACAGGGAACACTGAAGCTTTCTTT. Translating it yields CASSYQTGNTEAFF.

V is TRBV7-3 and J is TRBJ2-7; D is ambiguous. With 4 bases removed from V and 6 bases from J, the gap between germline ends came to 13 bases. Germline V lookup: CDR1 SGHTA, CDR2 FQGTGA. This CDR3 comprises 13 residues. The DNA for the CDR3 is TGTGCCAGCAGCTCCACCCCCGGTGGCGAGCAGTACTTC. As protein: CASSSTPGGEQYF.

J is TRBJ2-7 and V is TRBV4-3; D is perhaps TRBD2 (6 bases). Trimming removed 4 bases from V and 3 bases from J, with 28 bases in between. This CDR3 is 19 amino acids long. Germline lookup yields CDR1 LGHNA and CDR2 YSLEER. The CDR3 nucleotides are TGCGCCAGCAGCCCAGAATATTACCGGGACTCGCACAACTACTACGAGCAGTACTTC. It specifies CASSPEYYRDSHNYYEQYF.

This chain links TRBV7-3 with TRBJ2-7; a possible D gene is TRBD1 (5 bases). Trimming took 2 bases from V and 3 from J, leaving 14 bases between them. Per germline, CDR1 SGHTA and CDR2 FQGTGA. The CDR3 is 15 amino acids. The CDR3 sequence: CASSLGPRDLYEQYF. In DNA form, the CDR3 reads TGTGCCAGCAGCTTAGGCCCCAGGGATCTCTACGAGCAGTACTTC. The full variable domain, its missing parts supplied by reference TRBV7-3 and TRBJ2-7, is GAGVSQTPSNKVTEKGKYVELRCDPISGHTALYWYRQSLGQGPEFLIYFQGTGAADDSGLPNDRFFAVRPEGSVSTLKIQRTERGDSAVYLCASSLGPRDLYEQYFGPGTRLTVT.

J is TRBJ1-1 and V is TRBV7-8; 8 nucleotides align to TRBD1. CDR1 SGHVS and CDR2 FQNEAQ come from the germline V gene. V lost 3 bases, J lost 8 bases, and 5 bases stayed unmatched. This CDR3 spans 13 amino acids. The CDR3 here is CASSLNRGNEAFF. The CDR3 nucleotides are TGTGCCAGCAGCTTGAACAGGGGGAACGAAGCTTTCTTT.